The 2 T cell receptor beta chains in this list originate from one sample, sequenced in a study of CD4+ T cells in melanoma. Repertoires were generated with immunoSEQ multiplex PCR, while TCRdb's copy carries only in-frame clones and drops some. The sample lists roughly 9,800 clones; around 60% were seen once. Input material: cells from a culture (not recorded whether cultured in vitro). The source of these receptors is a human donor with melanoma.

The chain employs TRBV30 and TRBJ2-3, with TRBD2 as a possible D gene (7 bases). Germline assignment: CDR1 GTSNPN and CDR2 SVGIG (reference sequence). V was pared by 8 bases and J by 3 bases, with 21 bases between. The CDR3 has 15 amino acids. The CDR3 nucleotides read TGTGCCATGGACGTCGTAGGGGGGGCGACAGATACGCAGTATTTT. This sequence encodes CAMDVVGGATDTQYF. Looking up the rest from reference TRBV30 and TRBJ2-3 gives the full variable domain: SQTIHQWPATLVQPVGSPLSLECTVEGTSNPNLYWYRQAAGRGLQLLFYSVGIGQISSEVPQNLSASRPQDRQFILSSKKLLLSDSGFYLCAMDVVGGATDTQYFGPGTRLTVL.

The chain has TRBV2 and TRBJ1-3; D is unresolved. CDR1 is SNHLY, CDR2 FYNNEI, per germline. The CDR3 extends over 13 amino acids. The ends were cut back, 5 bases at V and 1 base at J, with 6 bases in the middle. CDR3 protein: CASSRSSGNTIYF. CDR3 DNA sequence: TGTGCCAGCAGTCGGTCATCTGGAAACACCATATATTTT. Full variable domain (outside the CDR3, taken from reference TRBV2 and TRBJ1-3): EPEVTQTPSHQVTQMGQEVILRCVPISNHLYFYWYRQILGQKVEFLVSFYNNEISEKSEIFDDQFSVERPDGSNFTLKIRSTKLEDSAMYFCASSRSSGNTIYFGEGSWLTVV.